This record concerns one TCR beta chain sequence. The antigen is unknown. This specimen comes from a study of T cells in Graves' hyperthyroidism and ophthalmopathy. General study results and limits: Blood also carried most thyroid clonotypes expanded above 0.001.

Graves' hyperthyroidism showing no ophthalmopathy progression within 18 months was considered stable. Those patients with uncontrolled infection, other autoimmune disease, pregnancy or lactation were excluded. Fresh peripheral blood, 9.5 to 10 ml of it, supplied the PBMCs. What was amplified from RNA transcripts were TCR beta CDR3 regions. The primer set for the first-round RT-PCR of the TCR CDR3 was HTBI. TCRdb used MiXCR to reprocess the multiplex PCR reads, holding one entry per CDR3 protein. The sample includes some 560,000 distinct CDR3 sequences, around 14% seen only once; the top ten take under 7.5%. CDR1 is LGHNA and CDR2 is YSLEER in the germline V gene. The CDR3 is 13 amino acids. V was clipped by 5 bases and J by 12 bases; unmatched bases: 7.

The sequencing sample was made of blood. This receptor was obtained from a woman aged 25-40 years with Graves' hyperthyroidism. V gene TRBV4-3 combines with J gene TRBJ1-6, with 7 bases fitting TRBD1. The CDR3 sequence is CASSDRARGPLHF. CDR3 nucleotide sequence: TGCGCCAGCAGCGACAGGGCGCGGGGACCCCTCCACTTT.